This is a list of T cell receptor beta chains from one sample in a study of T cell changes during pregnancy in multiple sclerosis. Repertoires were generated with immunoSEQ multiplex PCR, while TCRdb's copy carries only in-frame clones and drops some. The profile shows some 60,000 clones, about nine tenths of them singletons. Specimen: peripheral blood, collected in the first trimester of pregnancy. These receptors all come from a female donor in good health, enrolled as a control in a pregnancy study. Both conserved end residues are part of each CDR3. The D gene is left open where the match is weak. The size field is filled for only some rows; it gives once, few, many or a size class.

DNA: TGTGCCAGCGGGCTTCAGGGGATCTTCGAGTACGAGCAGTACTTC
CDR3: CASGLQGIFEYEQYF
V: TRBV28
J: TRBJ2-7
D: -
size: -

DNA: TGTGCCAGCAGCTTAGCAGGAGGAAACACCGGGGAGCTGTTTTTT
CDR3: CASSLAGGNTGELFF
V: TRBV11-2
J: TRBJ2-2
D: -
size: -

DNA: TGTGCCAGCAGCTTTAACAGGGATTCACCCCTCCACTTT
CDR3: CASSFNRDSPLHF
V: TRBV5-8
J: TRBJ1-6
D: -
size: few

DNA: TGTGCCAGTACCAAGACGGGAGGGACTGAAGCTTTCTTT
CDR3: CASTKTGGTEAFF
V: TRBV19
J: TRBJ1-1
D: -
size: -

DNA: TGTGCCAGTAGTGTCCTCGGGACTAGCGGGGTTGGCGATACGCAGTATTTT
CDR3: CASSVLGTSGVGDTQYF
V: TRBV19
J: TRBJ2-3
D: TRBD2
size: once

DNA: TGCGCCAGCAGCCAAGAAGCGGCGGGCCTCCAAGGGAGCATTCAGTACTTC
CDR3: CASSQEAAGLQGSIQYF
V: TRBV4-1
J: TRBJ2-4
D: -
size: -

DNA: TGTGCCAGCAGCACCGGGACTAGCGCCCAGGGCGTCTACGAGCAGTACTTC
CDR3: CASSTGTSAQGVYEQYF
V: TRBV21-1
J: TRBJ2-7
D: -
size: -

DNA: TGTGCCAGCACACTCCGGACTAGCGGGAACAATGAGCAGTTCTTC
CDR3: CASTLRTSGNNEQFF
V: TRBV28
J: TRBJ2-1
D: TRBD2
size: -

DNA: TGTGCCAGCAGCTTAGGCGGGGTCCTGGCCCAGCATTTT
CDR3: CASSLGGVLAQHF
V: TRBV7-2
J: TRBJ1-5
D: -
size: -

DNA: TGTGCCAGCAGTGAATCGGTGAATCAGCCCCAGCATTTT
CDR3: CASSESVNQPQHF
V: TRBV6-4
J: TRBJ1-5
D: -
size: -

DNA: TGTGCCTCCTTCGACGGGCCTAGCGTCTACAATGAGCAGTTCTTC
CDR3: CASFDGPSVYNEQFF
V: TRBV6-4
J: TRBJ2-1
D: -
size: -

DNA: TGTGCCAGCTCACCTCAGGCACTCTCTGGAAACACCATATATTTT
CDR3: CASSPQALSGNTIYF
V: TRBV18
J: TRBJ1-3
D: -
size: -

DNA: TGTGCCAGCAGCTTAGTTCTCGGGGGAAGGTTCAGCACCGGGGAGCTGTTTTTT
CDR3: CASSLVLGGRFSTGELFF
V: TRBV7-6
J: TRBJ2-2
D: -
size: -

DNA: TGTGCCAGCAGCTTATCTGACAGAGCCTACGAGCAGTACTTC
CDR3: CASSLSDRAYEQYF
V: TRBV11-2
J: TRBJ2-7
D: -
size: -

DNA: TGTGCCAGCAGCTTTGGGGCGTACGAGCAGTACTTC
CDR3: CASSFGAYEQYF
V: TRBV5-4
J: TRBJ2-7
D: -
size: -

DNA: TGTGCCAGCAGGGGAGACCTAACCTACGAGCAGTACTTC
CDR3: CASRGDLTYEQYF
V: TRBV2
J: TRBJ2-7
D: -
size: -

DNA: TGTGCCAGCTCACCGTCCCGCGCGAGCTCTGGAAACACCATATATTTT
CDR3: CASSPSRASSGNTIYF
V: TRBV18
J: TRBJ1-3
D: -
size: -

DNA: TGTGCCAGCAGCTCACCTCATGTAGCCGATGAGCAGTTCTTC
CDR3: CASSSPHVADEQFF
V: TRBV7-2
J: TRBJ2-1
D: -
size: -

DNA: TGTGCCAACCACAACATGGGGGGAGGGAACTATGGCTACACCTTC
CDR3: CANHNMGGGNYGYTF
V: TRBV13
J: TRBJ1-2
D: -
size: -

DNA: TGTGCCATCAGTGAGTCGAAGGCGCTAGCGGGAACATACCCCGATGAGCAGTTCTTC
CDR3: CAISESKALAGTYPDEQFF
V: TRBV10-3
J: TRBJ2-1
D: TRBD2
size: -

DNA: TGTGCCAGCAAATCAAGGGGATATGGGTATGGCTACACCTTC
CDR3: CASKSRGYGYGYTF
V: TRBV5-4
J: TRBJ1-2
D: -
size: -

DNA: TGTGCCAGCAGTTCGAACAGGGAAGACTCCTACAATGAGCAGTTCTTC
CDR3: CASSSNREDSYNEQFF
V: TRBV6-5
J: TRBJ2-1
D: -
size: -

DNA: TGTGCCAGCAGCTCTAGCGAGAGCTCCTACAATGAGCAGTTCTTC
CDR3: CASSSSESSYNEQFF
V: TRBV7-9
J: TRBJ2-1
D: -
size: -

DNA: TGTGCCAGCAGCACAGACAGGCCTAGCACAGATACGCAGTATTTT
CDR3: CASSTDRPSTDTQYF
V: TRBV9
J: TRBJ2-3
D: -
size: -

DNA: TGTGCCAGCAGCTTAGGATCTTGGCACAGGGGCATGAACACTGAAGCTTTCTTT
CDR3: CASSLGSWHRGMNTEAFF
V: TRBV7-9
J: TRBJ1-1
D: TRBD1
size: -

DNA: TGTGCCAGCAGCTTAATTTTCAGGGACTATGGCTACACCTTC
CDR3: CASSLIFRDYGYTF
V: TRBV7-9
J: TRBJ1-2
D: -
size: -

DNA: TGTGCCAGCAGTCTTGACGCAGGGGGCCGTGGCTACACCTTC
CDR3: CASSLDAGGRGYTF
V: TRBV28
J: TRBJ1-2
D: TRBD1
size: -

DNA: TGTGCCAGCAGTTTCCCAGACAGGGGCAATCAGCCCCAGCATTTT
CDR3: CASSFPDRGNQPQHF
V: TRBV28
J: TRBJ1-5
D: TRBD1
size: -

DNA: TGTGCCAGCAGTGAAACAGGGGGGGTCACTGAAGCTTTCTTT
CDR3: CASSETGGVTEAFF
V: TRBV6-1
J: TRBJ1-1
D: TRBD1
size: -

DNA: TGTGCCAGTAGTTCTGCGACGACAGGGAACCTCTTCGAGCAGTACTTC
CDR3: CASSSATTGNLFEQYF
V: TRBV19
J: TRBJ2-7
D: TRBD1
size: once

DNA: TGTGCCAGCAGCTTGGCCACAGCCTCTGGAAACACCATATATTTT
CDR3: CASSLATASGNTIYF
V: TRBV5-5
J: TRBJ1-3
D: -
size: once

DNA: TGTGCCAGCAGCTTGGGCAGGGACTATGGCTACACCTTC
CDR3: CASSLGRDYGYTF
V: TRBV5-8
J: TRBJ1-2
D: -
size: once

DNA: TGTGCCAGCAGCCGCGGGAGCGAAGGCAATGAGCAGTTCTTC
CDR3: CASSRGSEGNEQFF
V: TRBV4-2
J: TRBJ2-1
D: TRBD2
size: -

DNA: TGTGCCGCGAGGGGGGGGGCCTTAGATACGCAGTATTTT
CDR3: CAARGGALDTQYF
V: TRBV19
J: TRBJ2-3
D: -
size: -

DNA: TGTGCCAGCAGCTTAGGTGCGAACTCTGGAAACACCATATATTTT
CDR3: CASSLGANSGNTIYF
V: TRBV11-3
J: TRBJ1-3
D: -
size: -